The clone carrying this T cell receptor (beta chain) was picked up a small number of times. Antigen unknown. Combining a sample-barcoded 5' primer with a J-beta primer mix, a second PCR ran for 7 to 11 cycles. Each CDR3 protein is one row after TCRdb ran MiXCR on the 5' RACE reads. The table shows roughly 500,000 distinct CDR3 sequences, with 25% to 30% occurring only once. This sample is drawn from a study of blood T cells in healthy people across ages. Study conclusions and caveats: In these data, TCR beta diversity tracked strongly with naive T cell percentage. No conclusive comparison of naive versus antigen-experienced cells was possible with unsorted PBMCs. The fall in TCR beta diversity per million T cells was roughly linear with age.

V was pared by 3 bases and J by 5 bases, with 4 bases of the junction left unmatched. The CDR3 extends over 14 amino acids. Germline V lookup: CDR1 LGHNA, CDR2 YNFKEQ. Approximately 10 milliliters of peripheral blood were drawn from each donor into EDTA-treated tubes. This chain uses TRBV4-2 with TRBJ1-2; 9 nucleotides line up with TRBD1. Sequenced material: blood. This TCR was recovered from a woman in her seventies in good health. CDR3 residues: CASSHRDRAYGYTF. CDR3 in DNA: TGTGCCAGCAGCCATCGGGACAGGGCTTATGGCTACACCTTC.